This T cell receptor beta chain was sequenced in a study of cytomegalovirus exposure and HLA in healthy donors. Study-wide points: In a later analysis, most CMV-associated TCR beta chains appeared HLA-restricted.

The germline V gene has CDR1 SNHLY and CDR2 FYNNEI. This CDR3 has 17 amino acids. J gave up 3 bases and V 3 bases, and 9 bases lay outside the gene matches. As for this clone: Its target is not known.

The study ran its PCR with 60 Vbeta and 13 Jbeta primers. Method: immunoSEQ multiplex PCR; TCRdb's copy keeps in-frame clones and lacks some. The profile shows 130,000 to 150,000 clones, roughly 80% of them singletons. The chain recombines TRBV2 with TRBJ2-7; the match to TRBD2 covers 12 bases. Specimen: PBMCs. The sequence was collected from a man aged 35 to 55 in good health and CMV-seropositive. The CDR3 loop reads CASSDLGLAGHSYEQYF. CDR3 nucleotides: TGTGCCAGCAGTGATTTGGGACTAGCGGGCCACAGCTACGAGCAGTACTTC.